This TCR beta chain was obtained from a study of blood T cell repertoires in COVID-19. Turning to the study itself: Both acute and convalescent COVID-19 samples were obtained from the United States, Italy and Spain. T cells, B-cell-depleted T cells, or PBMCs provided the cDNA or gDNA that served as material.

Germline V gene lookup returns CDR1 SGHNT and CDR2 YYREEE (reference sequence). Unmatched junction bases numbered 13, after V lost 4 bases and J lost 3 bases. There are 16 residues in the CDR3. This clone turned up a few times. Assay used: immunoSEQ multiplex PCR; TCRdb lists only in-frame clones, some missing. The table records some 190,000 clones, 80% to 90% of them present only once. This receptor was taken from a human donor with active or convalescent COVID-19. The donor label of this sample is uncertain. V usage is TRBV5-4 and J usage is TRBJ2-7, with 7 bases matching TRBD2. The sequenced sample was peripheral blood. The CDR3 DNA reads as TGTGCCAGCAGCCCCTTTCGAGGCGGGAGTAGCTACGAGCAGTACTTC. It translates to CASSPFRGGSSYEQYF.